This TCR beta chain was captured in a study of blood T cell repertoires in COVID-19. Across the whole study: The cDNA or gDNA used as material had been derived from T cells, B-cell-depleted T cells, or PBMCs.

Methods used by the authors: The authors estimated nucleated cell counts from reference gene primer amplification. The table came from immunoSEQ multiplex PCR; TCRdb's copy has only in-frame clones and leaves some out. V and J calls plus clone size are reproduced from that table; the DNA served to infer D and trimming. The repertoire holds 250,000 to 300,000 clones, around 85% seen once, with 10% to 15% in the top ten. Germline V CDR1 and CDR2: SNHLY, FYNNEI. The ends were cut back, 2 bases at V and 8 bases at J, with 13 bases in the middle. CDR3 size: 14 residues. This clone was counted a single time.

Sequenced: peripheral blood. This chain joins TRBV2 and TRBJ2-1; D unclear. The receptor's source is a woman in her twenties or thirties with COVID-19, enrolled during active disease. DNA for the CDR3: TGTGCCAGCAGTGAACTACTAAGTCGGGATGAGCAGTTCTTC. Amino acids: CASSELLSRDEQFF. The full variable domain, completed using reference TRBV2 and TRBJ2-1, is EPEVTQTPSHQVTQMGQEVILRCVPISNHLYFYWYRQILGQKVEFLVSFYNNEISEKSEIFDDQFSVERPDGSNFTLKIRSTKLEDSAMYFCASSELLSRDEQFFGPGTRLTVL.